This T cell receptor (beta chain) derives from a study of vaccination effects on CD4 cells after COVID-19. Trimming at V came to 4 bases and at J to 7 bases, leaving 15 bases not matched to a gene. This CDR3 comprises 17 residues. Germline V CDR1 and CDR2: SGHRS, YFSETQ. The data were produced by immunoSEQ multiplex PCR, yet TCRdb's version contains in-frame clones alone and is incomplete. The table includes tens of thousands of clones, under 70% detected once. As concerns this clone: The target antigen is unknown.

Before sequencing, viral peptide pools were used by the ViraFEST assay to expand antigen-specific CD4+ T cells. CD4+ T cells were isolated after 10 days of culture. Testing of the vaccine recipients showed negative nucleocapsid antibodies and no prior SARS-CoV-2 infection. Whole-study results and caveats: The study had few convalescent patients and no early post-infection timepoints.

The clonotype was recovered from a human donor who received a COVID-19 vaccine. This chain uses TRBV5-1 with TRBJ2-1, with 9 bases lining up with TRBD1. This specimen consisted of CD4+ T cells from PBMCs cultured with SARS-CoV-2 spike peptides, obtained before COVID-19 vaccination. For the CDR3, the DNA is TGCGCCAGCAGCCGACGACCGGGACAGGGATCAATGAATGAGCAGTTCTTC. The encoded protein is CASSRRPGQGSMNEQFF.